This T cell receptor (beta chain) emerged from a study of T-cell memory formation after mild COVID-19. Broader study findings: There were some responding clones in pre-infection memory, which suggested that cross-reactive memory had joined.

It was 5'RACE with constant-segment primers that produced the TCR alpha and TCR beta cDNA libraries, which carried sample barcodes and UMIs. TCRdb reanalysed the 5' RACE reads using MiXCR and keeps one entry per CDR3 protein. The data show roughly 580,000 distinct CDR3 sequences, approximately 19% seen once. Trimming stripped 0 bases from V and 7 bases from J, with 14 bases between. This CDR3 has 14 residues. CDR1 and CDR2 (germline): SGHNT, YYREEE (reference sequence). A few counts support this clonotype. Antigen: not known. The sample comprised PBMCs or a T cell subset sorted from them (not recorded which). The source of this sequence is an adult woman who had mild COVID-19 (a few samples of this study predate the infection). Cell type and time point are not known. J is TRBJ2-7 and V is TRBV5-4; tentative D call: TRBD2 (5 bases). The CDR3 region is CASSLGLGSVEQYF. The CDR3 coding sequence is TGTGCCAGCAGCTTGGGGCTAGGGAGCGTTGAGCAGTACTTC.